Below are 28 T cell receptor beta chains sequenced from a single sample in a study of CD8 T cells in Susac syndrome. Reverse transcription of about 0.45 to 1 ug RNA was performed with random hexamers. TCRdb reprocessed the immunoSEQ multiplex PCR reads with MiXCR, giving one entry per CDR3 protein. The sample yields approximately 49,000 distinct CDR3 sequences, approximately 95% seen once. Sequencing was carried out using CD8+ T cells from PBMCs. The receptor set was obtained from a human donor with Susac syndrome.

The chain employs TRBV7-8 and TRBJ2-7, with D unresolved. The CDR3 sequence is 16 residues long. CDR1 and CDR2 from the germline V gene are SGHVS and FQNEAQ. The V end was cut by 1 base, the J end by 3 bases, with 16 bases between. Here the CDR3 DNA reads TGTGCCAGCAGCTTAGTCGGTAGCAAGGGTGACTACGAGCAGTACTTC. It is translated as CASSLVGSKGDYEQYF.

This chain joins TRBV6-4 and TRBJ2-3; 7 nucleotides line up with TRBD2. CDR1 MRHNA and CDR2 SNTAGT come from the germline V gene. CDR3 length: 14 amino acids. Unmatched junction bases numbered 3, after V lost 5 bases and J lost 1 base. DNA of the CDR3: TGTGCCAGCAGTCTGGGGGGGGGCACAGATACGCAGTATTTT. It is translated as CASSLGGGTDTQYF.

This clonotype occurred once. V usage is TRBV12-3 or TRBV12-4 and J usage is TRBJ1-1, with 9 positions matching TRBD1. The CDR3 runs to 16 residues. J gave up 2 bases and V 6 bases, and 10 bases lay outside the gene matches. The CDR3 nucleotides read TGTGCCAGCAGCCCAGAGACAGGGGGGTTAAACACTGAAGCTTTCTTT. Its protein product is CASSPETGGLNTEAFF.

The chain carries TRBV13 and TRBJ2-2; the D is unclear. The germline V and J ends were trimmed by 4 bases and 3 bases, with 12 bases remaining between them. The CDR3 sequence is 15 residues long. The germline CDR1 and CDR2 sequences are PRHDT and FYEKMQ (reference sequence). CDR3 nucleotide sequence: TGTGCCAGCAGCTACTACCCCCGCGACACCGGGGAGCTGTTTTTT. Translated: CASSYYPRDTGELFF.

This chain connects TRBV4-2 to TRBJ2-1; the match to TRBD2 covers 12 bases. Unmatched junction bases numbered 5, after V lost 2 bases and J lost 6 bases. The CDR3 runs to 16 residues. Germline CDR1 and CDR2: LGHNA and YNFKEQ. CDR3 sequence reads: CASSQPPSGGANEQFF. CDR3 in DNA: TGTGCCAGCAGCCAACCTCCTAGCGGGGGGGCCAATGAGCAGTTCTTC.

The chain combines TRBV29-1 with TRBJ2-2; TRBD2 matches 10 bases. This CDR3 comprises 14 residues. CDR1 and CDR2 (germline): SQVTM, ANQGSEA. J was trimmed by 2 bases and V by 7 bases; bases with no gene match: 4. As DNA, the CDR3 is TGCAGCGCCCCTAGCGGGGGAAACACCGGGGAGCTGTTTTTT. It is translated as CSAPSGGNTGELFF.

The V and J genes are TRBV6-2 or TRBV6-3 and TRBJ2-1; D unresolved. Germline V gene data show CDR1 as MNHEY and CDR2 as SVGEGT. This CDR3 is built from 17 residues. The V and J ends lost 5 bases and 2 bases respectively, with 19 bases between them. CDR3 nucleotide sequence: TGTGCCAGCAGTCAGAGTCTTTCCAGATCACCCTACAATGAGCAGTTCTTC. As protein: CASSQSLSRSPYNEQFF.

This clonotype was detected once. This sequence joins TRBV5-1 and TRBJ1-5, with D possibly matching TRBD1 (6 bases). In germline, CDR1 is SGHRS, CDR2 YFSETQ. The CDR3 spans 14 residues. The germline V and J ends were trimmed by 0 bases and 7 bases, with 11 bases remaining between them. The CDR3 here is CASSLGGGQQPQHF. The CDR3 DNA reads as TGCGCCAGCAGCTTGGGTGGGGGACAACAGCCCCAGCATTTT. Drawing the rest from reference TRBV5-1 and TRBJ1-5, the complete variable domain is KAGVTQTPRYLIKTRGQQVTLSCSPISGHRSVSWYQQTPGQGLQFLFEYFSETQRNKGNFPGRFSGRQFSNSRSEMNVSTLELGDSALYLCASSLGGGQQPQHFGDGTRLSIL.

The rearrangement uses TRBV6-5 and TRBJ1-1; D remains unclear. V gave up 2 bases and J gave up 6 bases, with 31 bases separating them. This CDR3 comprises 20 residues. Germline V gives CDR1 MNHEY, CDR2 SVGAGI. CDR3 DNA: TGTGCCAGCAGTTACAATTTAATCACTTTTGGGTCCCCCTTGCGTCCTGAAGCTTTCTTT. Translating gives CASSYNLITFGSPLRPEAFF.

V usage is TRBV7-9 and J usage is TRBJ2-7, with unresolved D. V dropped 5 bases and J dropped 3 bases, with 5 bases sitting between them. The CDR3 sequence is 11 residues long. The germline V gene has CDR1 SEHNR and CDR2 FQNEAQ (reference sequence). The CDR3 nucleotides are TGTGCCAGCAGCGAAATCTACGAGCAGTACTTC. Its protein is CASSEIYEQYF. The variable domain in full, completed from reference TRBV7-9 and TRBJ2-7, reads DTGVSQNPRHKITKRGQNVTFRCDPISEHNRLYWYRQTLGQGPEFLTYFQNEAQLEKSRLLSDRFSAERPKGSFSTLEIQRTEQGDSAMYLCASSEIYEQYFGPGTRLTVT.

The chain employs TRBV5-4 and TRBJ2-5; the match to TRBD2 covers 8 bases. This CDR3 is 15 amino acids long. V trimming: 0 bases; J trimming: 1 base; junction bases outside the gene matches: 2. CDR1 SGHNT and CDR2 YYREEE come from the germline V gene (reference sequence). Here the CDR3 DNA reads TGTGCCAGCAGCTTGGGAGGGACTAGCCAAGAGACCCAGTACTTC. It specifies CASSLGGTSQETQYF. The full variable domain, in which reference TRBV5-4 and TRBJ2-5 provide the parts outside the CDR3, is ETGVTQSPTHLIKTRGQQVTLRCSSQSGHNTVSWYQQALGQGPQFIFQYYREEENGRGNFPPRFSGLQFPNYSSELNVNALELDDSALYLCASSLGGTSQETQYFGPGTRLLVL.

CDR3 protein: CATLGRYEQYF. CDR3 in DNA: TGTGCCACCTTGGGGAGGTACGAGCAGTACTTC. This rearrangement joins TRBV11-2 to TRBJ2-7; TRBD2 might be the D (6 bases). Germline V gene lookup returns CDR1 SGHAT and CDR2 FQNNGV. CDR3 length: 11 residues. Trimming took 10 bases from V and 4 from J, leaving 11 bases between them.

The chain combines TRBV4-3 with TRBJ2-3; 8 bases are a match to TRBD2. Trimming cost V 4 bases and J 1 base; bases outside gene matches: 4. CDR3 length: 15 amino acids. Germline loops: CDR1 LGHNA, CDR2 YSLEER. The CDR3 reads CASSPQAGGTDTQYF. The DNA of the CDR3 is TGCGCCAGCAGCCCTCAAGCGGGGGGCACAGATACGCAGTATTTT.

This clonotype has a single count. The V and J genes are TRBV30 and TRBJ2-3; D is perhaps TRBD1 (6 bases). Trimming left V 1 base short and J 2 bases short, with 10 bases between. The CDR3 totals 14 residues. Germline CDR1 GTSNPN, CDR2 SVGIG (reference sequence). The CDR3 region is CAWSGTDLTDTQYF. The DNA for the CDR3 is TGTGCCTGGAGTGGGACAGACCTCACAGATACGCAGTATTTT.

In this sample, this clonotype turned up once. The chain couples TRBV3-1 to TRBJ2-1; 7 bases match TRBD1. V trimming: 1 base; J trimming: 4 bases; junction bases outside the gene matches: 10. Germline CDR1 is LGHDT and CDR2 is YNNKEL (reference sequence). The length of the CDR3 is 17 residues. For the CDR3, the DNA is TGTGCCAGCAGCCAAGGGTTACAGGGGCGACGTTACAATGAGCAGTTCTTC. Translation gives CASSQGLQGRRYNEQFF.

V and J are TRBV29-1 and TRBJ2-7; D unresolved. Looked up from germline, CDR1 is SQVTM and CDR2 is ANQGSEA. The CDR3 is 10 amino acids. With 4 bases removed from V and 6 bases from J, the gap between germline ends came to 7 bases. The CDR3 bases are TGCAGCGTTGTGTGGGGCGAGCAGTACTTC. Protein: CSVVWGEQYF.

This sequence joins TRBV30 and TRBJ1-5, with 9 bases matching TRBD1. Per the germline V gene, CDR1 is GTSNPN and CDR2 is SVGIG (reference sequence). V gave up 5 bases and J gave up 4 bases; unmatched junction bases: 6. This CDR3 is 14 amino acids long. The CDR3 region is CAWATGQGNQPQHF. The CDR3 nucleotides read TGTGCCTGGGCCACCGGACAGGGGAATCAGCCCCAGCATTTT.

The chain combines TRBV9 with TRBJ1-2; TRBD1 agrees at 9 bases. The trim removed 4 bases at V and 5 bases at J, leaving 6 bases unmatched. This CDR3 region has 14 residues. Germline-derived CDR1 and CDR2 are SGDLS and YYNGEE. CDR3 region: CASSPAGTGYGYTF. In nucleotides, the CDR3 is TGTGCCAGCAGCCCGGCCGGGACAGGGTATGGCTACACCTTC.

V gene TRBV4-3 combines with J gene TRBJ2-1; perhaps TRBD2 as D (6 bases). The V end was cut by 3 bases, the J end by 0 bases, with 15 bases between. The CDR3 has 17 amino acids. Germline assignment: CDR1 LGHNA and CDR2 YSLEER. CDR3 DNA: TGCGCCAGCAGCCAGACTCGACGGGGGAGCTCCTACAATGAGCAGTTCTTC. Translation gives CASSQTRRGSSYNEQFF.

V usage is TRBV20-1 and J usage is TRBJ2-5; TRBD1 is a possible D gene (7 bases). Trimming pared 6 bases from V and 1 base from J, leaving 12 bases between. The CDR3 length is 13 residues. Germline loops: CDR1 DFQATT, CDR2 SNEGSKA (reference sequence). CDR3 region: CSARGTAQETQYF. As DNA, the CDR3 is TGCAGTGCCCGCGGGACAGCCCAAGAGACCCAGTACTTC.

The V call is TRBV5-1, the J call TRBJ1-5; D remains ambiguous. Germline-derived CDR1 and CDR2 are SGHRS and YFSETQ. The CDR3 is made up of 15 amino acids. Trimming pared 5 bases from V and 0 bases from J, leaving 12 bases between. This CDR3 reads CASRPGPYSNQPQHF. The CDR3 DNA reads TGCGCCAGCAGGCCAGGCCCATATAGCAATCAGCCCCAGCATTTT.

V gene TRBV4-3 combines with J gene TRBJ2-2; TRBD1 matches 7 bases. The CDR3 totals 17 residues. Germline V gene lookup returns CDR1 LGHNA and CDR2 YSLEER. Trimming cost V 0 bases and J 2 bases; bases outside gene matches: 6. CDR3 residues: CASSQDLRDSNTGELFF. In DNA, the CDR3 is TGCGCCAGCAGCCAAGATCTCCGGGACAGCAACACCGGGGAGCTGTTTTTT.

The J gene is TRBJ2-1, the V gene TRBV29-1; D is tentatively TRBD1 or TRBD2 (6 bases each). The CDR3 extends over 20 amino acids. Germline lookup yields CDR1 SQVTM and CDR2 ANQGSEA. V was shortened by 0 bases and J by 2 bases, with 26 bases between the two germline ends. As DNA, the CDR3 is TGCAGCGTTGAAGACCCCAATCAGAGGGGGGAATTGGGGACCTACAATGAGCAGTTCTTC. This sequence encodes CSVEDPNQRGELGTYNEQFF.

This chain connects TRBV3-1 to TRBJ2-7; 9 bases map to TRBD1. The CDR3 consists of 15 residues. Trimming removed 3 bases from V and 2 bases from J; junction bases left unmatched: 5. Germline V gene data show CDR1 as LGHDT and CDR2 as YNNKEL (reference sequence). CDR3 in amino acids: CASSHPGTGTYEQYF. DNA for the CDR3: TGTGCCAGCAGCCACCCCGGGACAGGGACCTACGAGCAGTACTTC.

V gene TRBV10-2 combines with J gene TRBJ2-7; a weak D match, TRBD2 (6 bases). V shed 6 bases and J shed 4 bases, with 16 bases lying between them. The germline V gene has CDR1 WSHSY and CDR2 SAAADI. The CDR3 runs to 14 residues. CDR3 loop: CASRLGGTGYEQYF. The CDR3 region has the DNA TGCGCCAGCAGACTCGGGGGTACAGGATACGAGCAGTACTTC.

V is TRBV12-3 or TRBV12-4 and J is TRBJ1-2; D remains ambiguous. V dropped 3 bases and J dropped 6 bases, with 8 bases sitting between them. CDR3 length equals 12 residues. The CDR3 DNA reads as TGTGCCAGCAGTTTGTTTGTTCATGGCTACACCTTC. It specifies CASSLFVHGYTF.

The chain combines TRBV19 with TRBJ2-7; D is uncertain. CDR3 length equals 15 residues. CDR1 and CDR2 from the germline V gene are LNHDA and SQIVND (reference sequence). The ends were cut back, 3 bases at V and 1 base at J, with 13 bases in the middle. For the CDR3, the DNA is TGTGCCAGTAGTATGGTGCAGGACCGGTCCTACGAGCAGTACTTC. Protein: CASSMVQDRSYEQYF.

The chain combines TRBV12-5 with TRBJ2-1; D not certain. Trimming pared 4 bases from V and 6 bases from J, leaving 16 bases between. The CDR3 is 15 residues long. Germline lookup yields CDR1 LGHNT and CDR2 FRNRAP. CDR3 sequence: CASGSKHFLPNEQFF. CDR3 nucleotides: TGTGCTAGTGGTTCGAAGCATTTTCTACCCAATGAGCAGTTCTTC.